This T cell receptor (beta chain) appears in the sequencing data of a study of blood T cell repertoires in COVID-19. Overall study: From the United States, Italy and Spain came samples of acute and convalescent COVID-19. PBMCs, B-cell-depleted T cells, or T cells were the source of the cDNA or gDNA that made up the material.

The CDR3 spans 15 residues. CDR1 is SEHNR, CDR2 FQNEAQ, per germline (reference sequence). The ends lost 3 bases at V and 5 bases at J; junction bases unmatched: 7. Original data processing: Using reference gene primer amplification, nucleated cell counts were estimated. TCRdb keeps only in-frame clones here, not all; method: immunoSEQ multiplex PCR. Clonal size and the V and J genes are those of that table, whereas D and trimming came from the DNA. The repertoire has around 75,000 clones, nearly 90% of them found once; the top ten carry less than 6.5%. This clone showed up just a few times. The material sequenced was peripheral blood. The source of this sequence is a man in his forties or fifties with acute or convalescent COVID-19. The chain uses TRBV7-9 and TRBJ1-1; 9 bases fit TRBD1. Written as DNA, the CDR3 is TGTGCCAGCAGCTTGGGTGGGACAGGGATAACTGAAGCTTTCTTT. Translated, it gives CASSLGGTGITEAFF.